The 15 T cell receptor beta chains below come from one sample, sequenced in a study of blood T cell repertoires in COVID-19. Produced via immunoSEQ multiplex PCR; TCRdb's table is partial and in-frame only. This repertoire shows some 240,000 clones, about nine tenths found once; its top ten account for just over 7%. Material for sequencing was peripheral blood. The receptors come from a man aged 60 to 69 who had recovered from COVID-19.

This clone was detected once. The chain couples TRBV7-9 to TRBJ2-1, with 11 bases fitting TRBD2. This CDR3 contains 14 residues. CDR1 is SEHNR and CDR2 is FQNEAQ in the germline V gene (reference sequence). Trimming at V came to 1 base and at J to 7 bases, leaving 0 bases not matched to a gene. The CDR3 here is CASSLGTSGNEQFF. The CDR3 region has the DNA TGTGCCAGCAGCTTAGGGACTAGCGGGAATGAGCAGTTCTTC.

V and J are TRBV5-1 and TRBJ2-7; 9 nucleotides align to TRBD1. Germline V gene sequence: CDR1 SGHRS, CDR2 YFSETQ. This CDR3 is built from 15 residues. The V segment lost 1 base and the J segment 2 bases; nucleotides outside the gene matches: 4. CDR3 loop: CASSLIGTGTYEQYF. In nucleotides, the CDR3 is TGCGCCAGCAGCTTGATCGGGACAGGGACCTACGAGCAGTACTTC.

The chain links TRBV2 to TRBJ1-2, with 9 positions matching TRBD1. The CDR3 is made up of 14 amino acids. V gave up 6 bases and J gave up 7 bases; unmatched junction bases: 9. The germline CDR1 and CDR2 sequences are SNHLY and FYNNEI. As DNA, the CDR3 is TGTGCCAGCAGGGCGGACAGGGGCTTGCTTGGCTACACCTTC. Protein: CASRADRGLLGYTF.

The V and J genes are TRBV7-2 and TRBJ2-1, with 8 bases aligning to TRBD2. V shed 4 bases, J shed 4 bases, and the junction held 6 bases outside the gene matches. CDR3 length equals 15 residues. The germline CDR1 and CDR2 sequences are SGHTA and FQGNSA. The CDR3 DNA reads as TGTGCCAGCAGCTCACGGGGACTAGGGTACAATGAGCAGTTCTTC. This encodes CASSSRGLGYNEQFF.

DNA for the CDR3: TGTGCCAGCAGCTTAGACCGCAGGGGAATCAATGAAAAACTGTTTTTT. Translation: CASSLDRRGINEKLFF. V and J are TRBV7-6 and TRBJ1-4; weak D call: TRBD1 (6 bases). The CDR3 is made up of 16 amino acids. Trimming took off 1 base at V and 5 bases at J, with 14 bases between the two ends. Germline-derived CDR1 and CDR2 are SGHVS and FNYEAQ. Complete variable domain (other parts from reference TRBV7-6 and TRBJ1-4): GAGVSQSPRYKVTKRGQDVALRCDPISGHVSLYWYRQALGQGPEFLTYFNYEAQQDKSGLPNDRFSAERPEGSISTLTIQRTEQRDSAMYRCASSLDRRGINEKLFFGSGTQLSVL.

This chain uses TRBV28 with TRBJ1-1, with D perhaps matching TRBD1 (6 bases). The length of the CDR3 is 15 residues. Germline CDR1 MDHEN, CDR2 SYDVKM. V was clipped by 5 bases and J by 1 base, with 14 bases between them. In DNA, the CDR3 is TGTGCCAGCAGTGGGGGACACGACAAGAACACTGAAGCTTTCTTT. Its protein is CASSGGHDKNTEAFF.

The chain recombines TRBV6-5 with TRBJ2-7; 7 bases line up with TRBD1. Germline trimming cut 10 bases from V and 9 bases from J; bases unmatched to any gene: 9. CDR3 length: 11 residues. Germline assignment: CDR1 MNHEY and CDR2 SVGAGI. The CDR3 sequence is CATRQGNLQYV. The CDR3 DNA reads as TGTGCCACCCGACAGGGAAATCTGCAGTACGTC.

The rearrangement joins TRBV5-1 to TRBJ1-2, with D unclear. The CDR3 has 14 amino acids. The germline V gene encodes CDR1 SGHRS and CDR2 YFSETQ. Trimming left V 0 bases short and J 0 bases short, with 6 bases between. The CDR3 DNA reads as TGCGCCAGCAGCTTGGAGCCCGCTAACTATGGCTACACCTTC. Residues: CASSLEPANYGYTF. Filled out from reference TRBV5-1 and TRBJ1-2, the complete variable domain reads KAGVTQTPRYLIKTRGQQVTLSCSPISGHRSVSWYQQTPGQGLQFLFEYFSETQRNKGNFPGRFSGRQFSNSRSEMNVSTLELGDSALYLCASSLEPANYGYTFGSGTRLTVV.

Details on this clone: Different DNA sequences within this sample yield the same CDR3. The V and J genes are TRBV5-1 and TRBJ1-6; TRBD1 agrees at 7 bases. Germline CDR1 SGHRS, CDR2 YFSETQ. This CDR3 region has 13 residues. Trimming took 4 bases from V and 13 from J; bases not matched to a gene: 8. In DNA form, the CDR3 reads TGCGCCAGCAGCGCTACAGGGGTATCGCCCCTCCACTTT. Its protein is CASSATGVSPLHF.

This clone was detected once. The rearrangement joins TRBV19 to TRBJ1-1; D remains unclear. Germline CDR1 is LNHDA and CDR2 is SQIVND (reference sequence). The V gene lost 9 bases and the J gene lost 7 bases, with 15 bases spanning the gap. The CDR3 extends over 12 amino acids. For the CDR3, the DNA is TGTGCCAGCAAGGAGGACCGCCTTGAAGCTTTCTTT. This encodes CASKEDRLEAFF.

This clone was detected once. For the CDR3, the DNA is TGTGCCAGCAGCTTAGCCAGGAACACCGGGGAGCTGTTTTTT. It yields the protein CASSLARNTGELFF. The chain links TRBV7-9 to TRBJ2-2; D unclear. V shed 0 bases and J shed 1 base, with 3 bases lying between them. The CDR3 has 14 amino acids. The germline V gene encodes CDR1 SEHNR and CDR2 FQNEAQ (reference sequence). Variable domain in full (rest from reference TRBV7-9 and TRBJ2-2): DTGVSQNPRHKITKRGQNVTFRCDPISEHNRLYWYRQTLGQGPEFLTYFQNEAQLEKSRLLSDRFSAERPKGSFSTLEIQRTEQGDSAMYLCASSLARNTGELFFGEGSRLTVL.

V gene TRBV30 combines with J gene TRBJ2-2, with a possible D match to TRBD2 (6 bases). V gave up 3 bases and J gave up 6 bases, with 11 bases separating them. Germline V gene data show CDR1 as GTSNPN and CDR2 as SVGIG (reference sequence). There are 13 residues in the CDR3. CDR3 bases: TGTGCCTGGAGCCTCTGGGGGGCCGGGGAGCTGTTTTTT. It encodes CAWSLWGAGELFF.

The chain is built from TRBV27 and TRBJ2-5; 8 bases map to TRBD2. With V trimmed by 6 bases and J by 2 bases, 20 bases remained unmatched. CDR1 MNHEY and CDR2 SMNVEV come from the germline V gene (reference sequence). This CDR3 is 19 amino acids long. CDR3 nucleotide sequence: TGTGCCAGCAGACTACTACGTGGTAGGCGGGGGGAGGATCAAGAGACCCAGTACTTC. This codes for CASRLLRGRRGEDQETQYF.

This chain connects TRBV7-9 to TRBJ1-2; D ambiguous. Trimming took off 8 bases at V and 6 bases at J, with 19 bases between the two ends. This CDR3 has 14 residues. CDR1 and CDR2 from the germline V gene are SEHNR and FQNEAQ (reference sequence). CDR3 sequence: CASEPRVWGDGYTF. CDR3 nucleotides: TGTGCCAGCGAACCTCGGGTCTGGGGAGATGGCTACACCTTC.

The chain couples TRBV5-1 to TRBJ2-7; 8 nucleotides match TRBD1. The J segment lost 0 bases and the V segment lost 8 bases, leaving 10 bases of the junction unmatched. CDR3 length equals 15 residues. Germline CDR1 reads SGHRS; CDR2 reads YFSETQ. The CDR3 DNA reads as TGCGCCAGTACCCTAAGTACAGGGGGCTCCTACGAGCAGTACTTC. Protein product: CASTLSTGGSYEQYF. The full variable domain, with the rest looked up from reference TRBV5-1 and TRBJ2-7, is KAGVTQTPRYLIKTRGQQVTLSCSPISGHRSVSWYQQTPGQGLQFLFEYFSETQRNKGNFPGRFSGRQFSNSRSEMNVSTLELGDSALYLCASTLSTGGSYEQYFGPGTRLTVT.